The 10 T cell receptor beta chains reported below all come from one sample, sequenced in a study of cytomegalovirus exposure and HLA in healthy donors. Amplification used 60 Vbeta primers and 13 Jbeta primers. Assay: immunoSEQ multiplex PCR; the TCRdb copy retains only in-frame clones and omits some. The sample comprises 130,000 or so clones, around 73% of which are singletons, and 1.5% to 2% rests with the top ten. The sample consisted of PBMCs. The receptors stem from a female donor in good health and CMV-seronegative.

This chain connects TRBV5-1 to TRBJ1-2, with D possibly TRBD1 on 5 matching bases. This CDR3 is built from 15 residues. Trimming took off 3 bases at V and 0 bases at J, with 12 bases between the two ends. Germline V lookup: CDR1 SGHRS, CDR2 YFSETQ. In DNA, the CDR3 is TGCGCCAGCAGCTCCAACCAGGGATCTAACTATGGCTACACCTTC. Its translation is CASSSNQGSNYGYTF.

This clone was seen only a few times. The rearrangement uses TRBV13 and TRBJ2-1; 11 nucleotides match TRBD1. The CDR3 covers 15 residues. With V trimmed by 3 bases and J by 3 bases, 1 base remained unmatched. In germline, CDR1 is PRHDT, CDR2 FYEKMQ (reference sequence). The CDR3 is CASSLGTGGYNEQFF. In DNA, the CDR3 is TGTGCCAGCAGCTTGGGGACAGGGGGCTACAATGAGCAGTTCTTC.

The genes are TRBV5-6 and TRBJ2-6; TRBD1 matches at 11 bases. Germline V gene lookup returns CDR1 SGHDT and CDR2 YYEEEE. The ends lost 4 bases at V and 2 bases at J; junction bases unmatched: 11. The CDR3 is 19 amino acids. CDR3 protein: CASSPTPGQGDPGANVLTF. The CDR3 region has the DNA TGTGCCAGCAGCCCAACCCCGGGACAGGGGGACCCTGGGGCCAACGTCCTGACTTTC. Together with reference TRBV5-6 and TRBJ2-6, the CDR3 gives the full variable domain: DAGVTQSPTHLIKTRGQQVTLRCSPKSGHDTVSWYQQALGQGPQFIFQYYEEEERQRGNFPDRFSGHQFPNYSSELNVNALLLGDSALYLCASSPTPGQGDPGANVLTFGAGSRLTVL.

This chain connects TRBV19 to TRBJ2-7; D is possibly TRBD1 (6 bases). The V and J ends lost 7 bases and 7 bases respectively, with 20 bases between them. The CDR3 runs to 14 residues. The germline CDR1 and CDR2 sequences are LNHDA and SQIVND (reference sequence). CDR3 in DNA: TGTGCCAGTACCATGGGGGCACCTCCCGTAGAGCAGTACTTC. Encoded protein: CASTMGAPPVEQYF. Variable domain in full (rest from reference TRBV19 and TRBJ2-7): DGGITQSPKYLFRKEGQNVTLSCEQNLNHDAMYWYRQDPGQGLRLIYYSQIVNDFQKGDIAEGYSVSREKKESFPLTVTSAQKNPTAFYLCASTMGAPPVEQYFGPGTRLTVT.

The J gene is TRBJ2-3, the V gene TRBV27; D is unresolved. V shed 5 bases and J shed 0 bases, with 15 bases lying between them. CDR1 is MNHEY and CDR2 is SMNVEV in the germline V gene (reference sequence). There are 16 residues in the CDR3. For the CDR3, the DNA is TGTGCCAGCAGTAAGACGATAGGAGAGAGCACAGATACGCAGTATTTT. Translated, it gives CASSKTIGESTDTQYF.

V usage is TRBV6-1 and J usage is TRBJ2-7, with D possibly being TRBD1 (5 bases). The CDR3 has 13 residues. Deletions cut 4 bases from V and 1 base from J, with 8 bases between. Per the germline V gene, CDR1 is MNHNS and CDR2 is SASEGT. CDR3 nucleotide sequence: TGTGCCAGCAGTGGACAGCGTTCCTACGAGCAGTACTTC. Translating it yields CASSGQRSYEQYF.

The chain carries TRBV30 and TRBJ2-1; D not certain. This CDR3 has 13 residues. Germline CDR1 and CDR2: GTSNPN and SVGIG (reference sequence). V was pared by 2 bases and J by 9 bases, with 14 bases between. CDR3 region: CAWSRSGASEQFF. In DNA, the CDR3 is TGTGCCTGGAGTAGATCAGGCGCGAGTGAGCAGTTCTTC. Full variable domain (remainder filled in from reference TRBV30 and TRBJ2-1): SQTIHQWPATLVQPVGSPLSLECTVEGTSNPNLYWYRQAAGRGLQLLFYSVGIGQISSEVPQNLSASRPQDRQFILSSKKLLLSDSGFYLCAWSRSGASEQFFGPGTRLTVL.

The table lists this clone with a few counts. J is TRBJ1-2 and V is TRBV5-4; TRBD1 matches 7 bases. CDR3 length equals 15 residues. Germline V gene sequence: CDR1 SGHNT, CDR2 YYREEE (reference sequence). Trimming took 0 bases from V and 4 from J; bases not matched to a gene: 6. The DNA of the CDR3 is TGTGCCAGCAGCTTGGATTCTACAGGGGTCTATGGCTACACCTTC. It yields the protein CASSLDSTGVYGYTF. The variable domain in full, completed from reference TRBV5-4 and TRBJ1-2, reads ETGVTQSPTHLIKTRGQQVTLRCSSQSGHNTVSWYQQALGQGPQFIFQYYREEENGRGNFPPRFSGLQFPNYSSELNVNALELDDSALYLCASSLDSTGVYGYTFGSGTRLTVV.

The chain couples TRBV5-1 to TRBJ1-1; the D is unclear. This CDR3 has 14 amino acids. In germline, CDR1 is SGHRS, CDR2 YFSETQ. Deletions cut 0 bases from V and 1 base from J, with 7 bases between. The CDR3 DNA reads as TGCGCCAGCAGCTTGGGGCCAGAGAACACTGAAGCTTTCTTT. Translating gives CASSLGPENTEAFF.

This chain connects TRBV11-3 to TRBJ1-4; 8 bases match TRBD1. The CDR3 has 19 amino acids. Germline V gene lookup returns CDR1 SGHNT and CDR2 YENEEA. V lost 3 bases and J lost 5; bases outside the gene matches: 17. The CDR3, as DNA: TGTGCCAGCAGCTTGTTGGTGGGGACAGGCGGTCGAGTGAATGAAAAACTGTTTTTT. Its translation: CASSLLVGTGGRVNEKLFF.